The 18 T cell receptor beta chains reported below all come from one sample, sequenced in a study of early T cells in non-severe SARS-CoV-2 infection. One entry per CDR3 protein results from TCRdb running MiXCR on the 5' RACE reads. The data show 90,000 to 130,000 distinct CDR3 sequences, roughly 12% seen once. The material sequenced was whole blood, taken at baseline. Source of these receptors: an adult who was a healthcare worker with PCR-confirmed SARS-CoV-2 infection or an uninfected control (not recorded which).

Only a few counts were recorded for this clonotype. The chain employs TRBV29-1 and TRBJ2-1; D not certain. Deletions cut 6 bases from V and 1 base from J, with 10 bases between. The germline V gene encodes CDR1 SQVTM and CDR2 ANQGSEA. This CDR3 region has 13 residues. The CDR3 region has the DNA TGCAGCGTCGCCGGCCTTTCCTACAATGAGCAGTTCTTC. It specifies CSVAGLSYNEQFF.

This CDR3 is CASSTHGRLENQPQHF. CDR3 bases: TGTGCCAGCAGCACCCACGGACGGTTGGAGAATCAGCCCCAGCATTTT. The chain carries TRBV7-2 and TRBJ1-5; D ambiguous. This CDR3 spans 16 amino acids. Trimming cost V 5 bases and J 4 bases, with 18 bases left between them. From germline, CDR1 is SGHTA and CDR2 FQGNSA.

A word on this clonotype: One end of the junction does not line up with germline, which may come from a read error. This rearrangement joins TRBV5-1 to TRBJ2-2; 7 bases agree with TRBD2. This CDR3 has 15 residues. Germline lookup yields CDR1 SGHRS and CDR2 YFSETQ. Here the CDR3 reads CASSLGLGNTGELFF. The CDR3 DNA reads TGCGCCAGCAGCCTTGGACTAGGGAACACCGGGGAGCTTTTTTTT.

The chain links TRBV20-1 to TRBJ2-1, with no clear D. This CDR3 contains 11 residues. Germline V gene sequence: CDR1 DFQATT, CDR2 SNEGSKA (reference sequence). Trimming cost V 6 bases and J 3 bases, with 6 bases left between them. The CDR3 loop reads CSARLYNEQFF. Here the CDR3 DNA reads TGCAGTGCCCGACTCTACAATGAGCAGTTCTTC.

The J gene is TRBJ2-7, the V gene TRBV27; D call uncertain. This CDR3 region has 10 residues. CDR1 is MNHEY and CDR2 is SMNVEV in the germline V gene (reference sequence). V lost 8 bases to trimming and J lost 2 bases, with 4 bases between them. CDR3 protein: CASGTYEQYF. The DNA of the CDR3 is TGTGCCAGCGGTACCTACGAGCAGTACTTC.

This clonotype came up many times. The V and J genes are TRBV5-1 and TRBJ1-2, with TRBD1 matching over 7 bases. CDR3 size: 14 residues. Germline CDR1 is SGHRS and CDR2 is YFSETQ. V lost 8 bases, J lost 0 bases, and 7 bases stayed unmatched. CDR3 DNA sequence: TGCGCCAGAGACGGGACAGCAGCTAACTATGGCTACACCTTC. Translated: CARDGTAANYGYTF.

This clonotype was seen a handful of times. Written as DNA, the CDR3 is TGTGCCAGCAGCTCCTACACAGGGGGCGGGGGCACTGAAGCTTTCTTT. Translation gives CASSSYTGGGGTEAFF. The V gene is TRBV5-8, the J gene TRBJ1-1; TRBD1 aligns across 9 bases. This CDR3 is built from 16 residues. Per germline, CDR1 SGHTS and CDR2 YDEGEE. Trimming took 3 bases from V and 4 from J; bases not matched to a gene: 10.

This sequence joins TRBV5-1 and TRBJ2-7; 7 positions match TRBD2. Trimming removed 0 bases from V and 2 bases from J; junction bases left unmatched: 5. CDR3 length equals 15 residues. The germline CDR1 and CDR2 sequences are SGHRS and YFSETQ. CDR3 region: CASSLGAGTTYEQYF. The CDR3 nucleotides read TGCGCCAGCAGCTTGGGGGCCGGGACTACCTACGAGCAGTACTTC.

The sample holds a few counts of this clonotype. The chain joins TRBV20-1 to TRBJ2-7; D may correspond to TRBD1 or TRBD2 (5 bases each). The CDR3 loop spans 13 amino acids. Germline V gene sequence: CDR1 DFQATT, CDR2 SNEGSKA (reference sequence). With 3 bases removed from V and 3 bases from J, the gap between germline ends came to 12 bases. CDR3 in DNA: TGCAGTGCTAGGGAGGACGGACACTACGAGCAGTACTTC. This sequence encodes CSAREDGHYEQYF.

This clonotype turned up a few times. The rearrangement uses TRBV20-1 and TRBJ2-3; 11 bases are a match to TRBD2. Germline V gene sequence: CDR1 DFQATT, CDR2 SNEGSKA (reference sequence). The CDR3 has 18 residues. V trimming: 1 base; J trimming: 2 bases; junction bases outside the gene matches: 11. The CDR3 sequence is CSARAPGLADPDTDTQYF. In DNA form, the CDR3 reads TGCAGTGCTAGAGCCCCGGGACTAGCGGATCCTGACACAGATACGCAGTATTTT.

This clonotype was counted a few times. This chain joins TRBV6-5 and TRBJ1-1; no clear D. With 8 bases removed from V and 0 bases from J, the gap between germline ends came to 4 bases. Looked up from germline, CDR1 is MNHEY and CDR2 is SVGAGI. The CDR3 totals 11 residues. In DNA, the CDR3 is TGTGCCAGCTGGTTGAACACTGAAGCTTTCTTT. It codes for CASWLNTEAFF.

This clonotype was counted a few times. This chain connects TRBV27 to TRBJ1-2, with TRBD1 matching over 7 bases. The length of the CDR3 is 15 residues. Germline trimming cut 0 bases from V and 4 bases from J; bases unmatched to any gene: 5. CDR1 is MNHEY, CDR2 SMNVEV, per germline (reference sequence). The CDR3 nucleotides are TGTGCCAGCAGTTTATCCCGGGACAGAAGCTATGGCTACACCTTC. The encoded protein is CASSLSRDRSYGYTF.

The gene calls are TRBV2 and TRBJ2-4; D perhaps matches TRBD2 (5 bases). The V and J ends lost 6 bases and 6 bases respectively, with 24 bases between them. This CDR3 contains 17 residues. Germline CDR1 reads SNHLY; CDR2 reads FYNNEI. Written as DNA, the CDR3 is TGTGCCAGCAGACTCGTACATACTAGATTCGGCGGAAACATTCAGTACTTC. Translated, it gives CASRLVHTRFGGNIQYF. Drawing the rest from reference TRBV2 and TRBJ2-4, the complete variable domain is EPEVTQTPSHQVTQMGQEVILRCVPISNHLYFYWYRQILGQKVEFLVSFYNNEISEKSEIFDDQFSVERPDGSNFTLKIRSTKLEDSAMYFCASRLVHTRFGGNIQYFGAGTRLSVL.

This clonotype has a handful of counts. This sequence joins TRBV7-9 and TRBJ1-1; 7 nucleotides align to TRBD1. This CDR3 has 13 residues. Germline V CDR1 and CDR2: SEHNR, FQNEAQ (reference sequence). J gave up 10 bases and V 0 bases, and 5 bases lay outside the gene matches. CDR3 DNA: TGTGCCAGCAGCTTAGCCGCCGACAGGGTAGCTTTCTTT. Translation: CASSLAADRVAFF.

Only a few counts were recorded for this clonotype. The chain couples TRBV9 to TRBJ2-1; 7 nucleotides line up with TRBD1. With V trimmed by 5 bases and J by 5 bases, 13 bases remained unmatched. The length of the CDR3 is 16 residues. Germline V gene lookup returns CDR1 SGDLS and CDR2 YYNGEE. The CDR3 is CASSSPRGQINNEQFF. The DNA of the CDR3 is TGTGCCAGCAGTTCCCCTCGGGGACAGATAAACAATGAGCAGTTCTTC.

Turning to this clonotype: A read error is likely, as this CDR3 ends without the conserved phenylalanine or tryptophan. V is TRBV7-9 and J is TRBJ2-5, with TRBD2 as a possible D gene (5 bases). Germline loops: CDR1 SEHNR, CDR2 FQNEAQ (reference sequence). The V end was cut by 6 bases, the J end by 1 base, with 15 bases between. The CDR3 totals 15 residues. The CDR3 region is CASSLGPTTQETQYS. CDR3 nucleotides: TGTGCCAGCAGTCTAGGGCCGACTACCCAAGAGACCCAGTACTCC.

This clonotype was observed a handful of times. The rearrangement joins TRBV7-2 to TRBJ2-7; TRBD1 agrees at 12 bases. Trimming cost V 4 bases and J 0 bases; bases outside gene matches: 7. This CDR3 contains 17 residues. The germline V gene encodes CDR1 SGHTA and CDR2 FQGNSA. CDR3 in amino acids: CASSSQGTGGISYEQYF. As DNA, the CDR3 is TGTGCCAGCAGCTCGCAGGGGACAGGGGGCATCTCCTACGAGCAGTACTTC.

Only a few counts were recorded for this clonotype. This sequence joins TRBV6-5 and TRBJ2-1; TRBD2 might be the D (6 bases). V lost 7 bases and J 3 bases, leaving 19 bases between the germline ends. This CDR3 has 16 amino acids. Looked up from germline, CDR1 is MNHEY and CDR2 is SVGAGI. Here the CDR3 DNA reads TGTGCCAGCACCCCAGGGTGGAGGGGCAGCTACAATGAGCAGTTCTTC. This translates into CASTPGWRGSYNEQFF.